The present TCR beta chain was sequenced within a study of blood T cell repertoires in COVID-19 (dated by TCRdb to 2018 to 2021). As for the study more broadly: Collaborator samples came from the United States, Italy and Spain and covered acute and convalescent phases of COVID-19. The prospective study material was composed of cDNA or gDNA derived from T cells, B-cell-depleted T cells, or PBMCs. Subjects who had been exposed to COVID-19, were actively infected with it, or had recovered from it provided the deeply sampled blood TCRbeta repertoires that made up the dataset. The repertoires were released in a freely available public database intended as a resource for research on the immune response to SARS-CoV-2. Samples were obtained from the ongoing ImmuneRACE study (first 160 participants) and from some 1,200 subjects provided by 6 global collaborators. Nearly every sample came with metadata listing a de-identified subject ID, COVID-19 status, age in years and sex. Where available, HLA class I and class II types were taken from metadata supplied by the sample provider and were not determined by assay-based typing.

The germline V gene gives CDR1 as SGHRS and CDR2 as YFSETQ. The cysteine opens and the phenylalanine closes a CDR3 of 16 amino acids. Only CDR3 DNA remains: 48 bases, in frame from the first base. Deletion took 0 bases off V and 9 bases off J, with a span of 16 bases between the germline ends. In Seattle, one collaborating source enrolled patients while the infection was active and tracked those patients longitudinally over the course of disease. Whole blood was collected in K2EDTA tubes by collaborating institutions according to the institutions' own protocols. For TCRbeta analysis, collaborator samples were shipped as frozen whole blood, as isolated PBMCs, or as DNA extracted from either sample type. General study outcomes and caveats: The quantity of clinical and demographic metadata differed by source and by participant and was supplied without curation.

This clone came up once. The antigen it recognizes is unknown. Per-base quality was not reported, and no clone a single base away is much larger than it. TCRbeta CDR3 regions were amplified from genomic DNA using the immunoSEQ Assay, a bias-controlled multiplex PCR. In the paper's pipeline: The number of nucleated cells in each sample was estimated from the amplification of reference gene primers within the assay. To quantify the absolute abundance of each unique TCRbeta CDR3 rearrangement, sequence reads were collapsed and filtered. For each sample, productive Simpson clonality was calculated as the square root of Simpson's diversity index across productive rearrangements. TCRdb holds this immuneACCESS table with in-frame rearrangements only. Some clones are missing; in checked studies, unresolved V genes explain under half, and the rest has no known cause. V, J and clone size reflect that table, while D and trimming were determined from the DNA. In this sample the table shows about 250,000 clones, roughly 84% of which occur a single time. In total, the top ten clones hold less than 20% of the sample.

The rearrangement combines TRBV5-1 with TRBJ1-6; perhaps TRBD1 is the D gene, with 5 bases matching. Sequencing was performed on peripheral blood. This TCR was sampled from a person aged 65-85 years with COVID-19, enrolled during active disease. The nucleotide sequence is given as TGCGCCAGCAGCTTGGGAGACAGAGGAAGGGTTTCACCCCTCCACTTT. Its translation reads: CASSLGDRGRVSPLHF.